The entry below gives a single T cell receptor beta chain sequence along with its context. The sample comes from a study of shared clonotypes between healthy human individuals. Terminally differentiated effector memory CD45RA+ cells were left out of the naive CD8 fraction, which was CD45RO-negative and positively selected for CCR7. TCRdb's table, derived via immunoSEQ multiplex PCR, lists solely in-frame clones and lacks some. The table shows some 800,000 clones, with 80% to 95% occurring only once. This CDR3 comprises 17 residues. Sequencing input: naive CD8+ T cells sorted from blood. The TCR comes from a man aged 25-45 years in good health. V and J are TRBV21-1 and TRBJ2-1; TRBD2 reflects the table's D call only, with no check against the DNA. TRBV21-1 is labeled a pseudogene. CDR3 loop: CPWGLAGPRGSYNEQFF. The DNA for the CDR3 is TGTCCCTGGGGACTAGCGGGCCCCAGAGGGTCCTACAATGAGCAGTTCTTC.